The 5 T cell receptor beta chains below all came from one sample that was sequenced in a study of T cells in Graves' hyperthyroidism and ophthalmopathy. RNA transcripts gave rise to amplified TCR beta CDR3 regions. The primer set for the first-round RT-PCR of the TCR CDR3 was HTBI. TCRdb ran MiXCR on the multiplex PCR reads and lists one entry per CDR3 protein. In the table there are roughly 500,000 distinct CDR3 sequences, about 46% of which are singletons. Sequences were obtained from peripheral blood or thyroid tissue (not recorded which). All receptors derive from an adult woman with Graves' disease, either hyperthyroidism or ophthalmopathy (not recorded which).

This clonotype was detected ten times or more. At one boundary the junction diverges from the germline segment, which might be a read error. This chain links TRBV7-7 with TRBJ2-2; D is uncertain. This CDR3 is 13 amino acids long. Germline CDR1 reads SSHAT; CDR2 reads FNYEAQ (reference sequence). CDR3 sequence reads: CASTADLDGELFF. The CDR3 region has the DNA TGTGCTAGCACCGCGGACCTTGACGGGGAGCTGTTTTTT.

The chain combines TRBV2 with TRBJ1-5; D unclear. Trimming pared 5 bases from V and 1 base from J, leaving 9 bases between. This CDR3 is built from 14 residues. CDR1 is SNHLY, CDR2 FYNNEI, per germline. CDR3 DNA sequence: TGTGCCAGCAGTTCCGACATCAGCAATCAGCCCCAGCATTTT. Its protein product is CASSSDISNQPQHF.

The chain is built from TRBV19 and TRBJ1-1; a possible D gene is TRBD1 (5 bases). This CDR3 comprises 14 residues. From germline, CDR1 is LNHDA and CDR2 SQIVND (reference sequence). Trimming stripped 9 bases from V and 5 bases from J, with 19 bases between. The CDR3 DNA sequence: TGTGCCAGCTCCGGTACAGGTGGGAAAACTGAAGCTTTCTTT. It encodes CASSGTGGKTEAFF.

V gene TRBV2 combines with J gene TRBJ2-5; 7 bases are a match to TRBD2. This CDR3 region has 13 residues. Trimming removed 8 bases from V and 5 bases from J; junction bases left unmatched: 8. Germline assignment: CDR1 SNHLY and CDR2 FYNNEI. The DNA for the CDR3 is TGTGCCAGCTTTCCTGGGGAGGGGGAGACCCAGTACTTC. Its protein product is CASFPGEGETQYF. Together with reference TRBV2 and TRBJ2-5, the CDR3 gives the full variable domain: EPEVTQTPSHQVTQMGQEVILRCVPISNHLYFYWYRQILGQKVEFLVSFYNNEISEKSEIFDDQFSVERPDGSNFTLKIRSTKLEDSAMYFCASFPGEGETQYFGPGTRLLVL.

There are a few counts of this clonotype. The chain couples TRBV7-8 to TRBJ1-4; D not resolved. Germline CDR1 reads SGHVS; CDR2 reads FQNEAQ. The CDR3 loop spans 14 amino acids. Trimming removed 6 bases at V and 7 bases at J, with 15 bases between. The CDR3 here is CASSLSVLGEKLFF. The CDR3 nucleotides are TGTGCCAGCAGTTTAAGTGTCCTGGGTGAAAAACTGTTTTTT.